These 18 T cell receptor beta chains were sequenced from one sample in a study of blood T cell repertoires in COVID-19. Data came from immunoSEQ multiplex PCR; TCRdb stores just in-frame clones and leaves some out. Of about 68,000 clones in the sample, 80% to 90% were seen once. Sequenced sample: peripheral blood. The receptors shown here come from a man aged 45-60 years with acute or convalescent COVID-19.

CDR3 in DNA: TGTGCCAGCTCACCACCGACAGGCCGGAATCAGCCCCAGCATTTT. Protein product: CASSPPTGRNQPQHF. The rearrangement links TRBV18 to TRBJ1-5, with D possibly being TRBD1 (6 bases). Germline V gene data show CDR1 as KGHSH and CDR2 as LQKENI. The CDR3 loop spans 15 amino acids. Trimming left V 0 bases short and J 4 bases short, with 10 bases between. The full variable domain, its missing parts supplied by reference TRBV18 and TRBJ1-5, is NAGVMQNPRHLVRRRGQEARLRCSPMKGHSHVYWYRQLPEEGLKFMVYLQKENIIDESGMPKERFSAEFPKEGPSILRIQQVVRGDSAAYFCASSPPTGRNQPQHFGDGTRLSIL.

V usage is TRBV12-3 or TRBV12-4 and J usage is TRBJ1-1; D is uncertain. V was pared by 2 bases and J by 1 base, with 5 bases between. The length of the CDR3 is 13 residues. CDR3 in amino acids: CASSLLKNTEAFF. Here the CDR3 DNA reads TGTGCCAGCAGTTTACTTAAGAACACTGAAGCTTTCTTT.

The chain carries TRBV4-3 and TRBJ2-7; maybe TRBD2 (5 bases). The V gene's germline CDR1 is LGHNA and CDR2 YSLEER. V lost 1 base to trimming and J lost 3 bases, with 13 bases between them. The CDR3 consists of 15 residues. The CDR3 DNA follows: TGCGCCAGCAGCCAAGTTGTGGGAGCTAGCTACGAGCAGTACTTC. This codes for CASSQVVGASYEQYF.

The V and J genes are TRBV29-1 and TRBJ2-3, with 8 bases that match TRBD1. The V and J ends lost 4 bases and 2 bases, in that order; junction bases with no gene match: 8. The CDR3 covers 15 residues. Germline V CDR1 and CDR2: SQVTM, ANQGSEA. In DNA form, the CDR3 reads TGCAGCGTTGGGTGGACAGGGAGTTTCACAGATACGCAGTATTTT. Its protein is CSVGWTGSFTDTQYF.

The J gene is TRBJ1-5, the V gene TRBV28; tentative D call: TRBD1 (6 bases). The V gene's germline CDR1 is MDHEN and CDR2 SYDVKM. The CDR3 is 18 residues long. V was trimmed by 5 bases and J by 4 bases, leaving 24 bases between them. The CDR3 reads CASSPRRRGAGLNQPQHF. As DNA, the CDR3 is TGTGCCAGCAGTCCCCGACGCAGGGGAGCAGGGCTAAATCAGCCCCAGCATTTT. The complete variable domain, with remaining parts taken from reference TRBV28 and TRBJ1-5, reads DVKVTQSSRYLVKRTGEKVFLECVQDMDHENMFWYRQDPGLGLRLIYFSYDVKMKEKGDIPEGYSVSREKKERFSLILESASTNQTSMYLCASSPRRRGAGLNQPQHFGDGTRLSIL.

The genes are TRBV4-3 and TRBJ1-4, with D perhaps TRBD1 (5 bases). Germline CDR1 LGHNA, CDR2 YSLEER. Trimming removed 0 bases from V and 0 bases from J, with 8 bases in between. The CDR3 is made up of 16 amino acids. The CDR3 DNA follows: TGCGCCAGCAGCCAAGACAGGGCTGCAACTAATGAAAAACTGTTTTTT. Translated: CASSQDRAATNEKLFF.

The chain combines TRBV6-5 with TRBJ2-5; a weak D match, TRBD2 (6 bases). The CDR3 totals 15 residues. Germline lookup yields CDR1 MNHEY and CDR2 SVGAGI. Trimming left V 0 bases short and J 1 base short, with 9 bases between. The CDR3 bases are TGTGCCAGCAGTTACTCGGGAGGATTCCAAGAGACCCAGTACTTC. As protein: CASSYSGGFQETQYF.

This sequence joins TRBV28 and TRBJ1-5; D possibly corresponds to TRBD1 (5 bases). Germline CDR1 and CDR2: MDHEN and SYDVKM. The CDR3 is 12 amino acids. V lost 5 bases to trimming and J lost 15 bases, with 17 bases between them. In DNA, the CDR3 is TGTGCCAGCAGTCCACAGACAGTGAATCTGCATTTT. Amino acid sequence: CASSPQTVNLHF.

The chain employs TRBV19 and TRBJ2-4, with a tentative D call TRBD2 (5 bases). The CDR3 consists of 12 residues. V was cut by 10 bases and J by 3 bases, with 10 bases left in between. The germline V gene has CDR1 LNHDA and CDR2 SQIVND (reference sequence). The CDR3 sequence is CATGRDKNIQYF. CDR3 sequence (DNA): TGTGCCACCGGACGGGACAAAAACATTCAGTACTTC.

This rearrangement joins TRBV19 to TRBJ1-4, with D possibly being TRBD1 (5 bases). This CDR3 has 15 amino acids. Between the trimmed V and J ends, which lost 3 bases and 3 bases, there was a span of 11 bases. Per germline, CDR1 LNHDA and CDR2 SQIVND (reference sequence). In DNA, the CDR3 is TGTGCCAGTAGTATGGTGGGGCTTGCTAATGAAAAACTGTTTTTT. Amino acid sequence: CASSMVGLANEKLFF.

The chain employs TRBV9 and TRBJ1-2; D may be TRBD1 (6 bases). Between the trimmed V and J ends, which lost 0 bases and 7 bases, there was a span of 13 bases. Looked up from germline, CDR1 is SGDLS and CDR2 is YYNGEE. The CDR3 contains 14 residues. CDR3 amino acids: CASSVDQQGFGYTF. The CDR3 nucleotides are TGTGCCAGCAGCGTAGACCAACAGGGTTTTGGCTACACCTTC.

V and J are TRBV3-1 (or the pseudogene TRBV3-2) and TRBJ1-5; no clear D. This CDR3 is 15 amino acids long. V was shortened by 1 base and J by 4 bases, with 11 bases between the two germline ends. The germline V gene encodes CDR1 LGHDT and CDR2 YNNKEL (reference sequence). CDR3 protein: CASSQVHGGNQPQHF. The CDR3 DNA follows: TGTGCCAGCAGCCAAGTTCATGGCGGGAATCAGCCCCAGCATTTT.

This chain connects TRBV4-3 to TRBJ2-7; D uncertain. CDR3 length: 15 residues. Germline CDR1 is LGHNA and CDR2 is YSLEER. With 1 base removed from V and 0 bases from J, the gap between germline ends came to 10 bases. The CDR3 DNA sequence: TGCGCCAGCAGCCAAGCGGGTGACTCCTCCTACGAGCAGTACTTC. Translated: CASSQAGDSSYEQYF.

The genes are TRBV11-3 and TRBJ2-7; TRBD1 agrees at 11 bases. Losses at the gene ends were 5 bases for V and 5 bases for J; bases not matched to a gene: 11. CDR3 length: 16 amino acids. Germline CDR1 reads SGHNT; CDR2 reads YENEEA. The CDR3 sequence is CASSPGTGGIWDEQYF. The CDR3 nucleotides read TGTGCCAGCAGCCCCGGGACAGGGGGAATTTGGGACGAGCAGTACTTC.

V usage is TRBV24-1 and J usage is TRBJ2-1; D is possibly TRBD2 (6 bases). This CDR3 has 16 amino acids. The germline gives CDR1 KGHDR, CDR2 SFDVKD. V was pared by 4 bases and J by 3 bases, with 15 bases between. CDR3 nucleotides: TGTGCCACCAGTGACCCCTACGGGACTGGCTACAATGAGCAGTTCTTC. Amino acids: CATSDPYGTGYNEQFF.

The V gene is TRBV5-1, the J gene TRBJ1-5; no clear D gene. The CDR3 has 13 amino acids. V was pared by 2 bases and J by 5 bases, with 8 bases between. Germline V gene lookup returns CDR1 SGHRS and CDR2 YFSETQ. DNA of the CDR3: TGCGCCAGCAGCTTACTTCCCGATCAGCCCCAGCATTTT. It specifies CASSLLPDQPQHF.

The chain joins TRBV28 to TRBJ1-5; D is perhaps TRBD1 (6 bases). V lost 4 bases and J lost 2, with 9 bases in between. This CDR3 has 14 residues. The germline gives CDR1 MDHEN, CDR2 SYDVKM. The CDR3, as DNA: TGTGCCAGCAGTTATTCAGGGGGCAATCAGCCCCAGCATTTT. It translates to CASSYSGGNQPQHF.

Relative to its sample, this clone is medium-sized (0.01 to 0.1%). This rearrangement joins TRBV19 to TRBJ2-7, with D unclear. CDR1 is LNHDA and CDR2 is SQIVND in the germline V gene (reference sequence). The V end was cut by 4 bases, the J end by 4 bases, with 8 bases between. This CDR3 spans 12 amino acids. CDR3 bases: TGTGCCAGTAGTAACCAGGCGTACGAGCAGTACTTC. Its translation is CASSNQAYEQYF.